These T cell receptor beta chains were read from a single sample in a study of blood T cell repertoires in COVID-19. Profiling relied on immunoSEQ multiplex PCR, and the TCRdb table lists in-frame clones only, not all of them. This sample carries fewer than 100,000 clones, under 85% of them seen once, and the ten largest clones take less than 25%. Sequencing was performed on peripheral blood. All receptors come from a man in his 70s with acute or convalescent COVID-19. CDR3s include the opening cysteine and the closing phenylalanine or tryptophan. A D gene is named only where the DNA matches it firmly. Clone size is shown for a subset of rows, as once, few, many or a class of expanded clone.

clone_size: few; j_call: TRBJ2-7; d_call: .; v_call: TRBV6-2/TRBV6-3; cdr3_aa: CASSPTTKTSEQYF; cdr3_nt: TGTGCCAGCAGCCCGACTACGAAGACCTCCGAGCAGTACTTC
clone_size: .; j_call: TRBJ2-1; d_call: TRBD2; v_call: TRBV27; cdr3_aa: CASTQPGTSNEQFF; cdr3_nt: TGTGCCAGCACCCAACCCGGGACTAGCAATGAGCAGTTCTTC
clone_size: few; j_call: TRBJ1-1; d_call: .; v_call: TRBV10-1; cdr3_aa: CASSELAGVVAEAFF; cdr3_nt: TGCGCCAGCAGTGAGTTAGCAGGGGTCGTCGCTGAAGCTTTCTTT
clone_size: .; j_call: TRBJ2-5; d_call: .; v_call: TRBV20-1; cdr3_aa: CSAEDSGTQYF; cdr3_nt: TGCAGTGCTGAGGACTCGGGGACCCAGTACTTC
clone_size: .; j_call: TRBJ2-7; d_call: .; v_call: TRBV6-5; cdr3_aa: CASRTGQSYEQYF; cdr3_nt: TGTGCCAGCAGAACCGGACAGTCCTACGAGCAGTACTTC
clone_size: .; j_call: TRBJ1-2; d_call: .; v_call: TRBV27; cdr3_aa: CASSPNTLAGTYYGYTF; cdr3_nt: TGTGCCAGCAGTCCGAATACTCTCGCCGGGACATACTATGGCTACACCTTC
clone_size: once; j_call: TRBJ2-1; d_call: .; v_call: TRBV7-9; cdr3_aa: CASTRDSYNEQFF; cdr3_nt: TGTGCCAGCACCCGGGACTCATACAATGAGCAGTTCTTC
clone_size: .; j_call: TRBJ2-4; d_call: .; v_call: TRBV24-1; cdr3_aa: CATSIGRGNVLNIQYF; cdr3_nt: TGTGCCACCAGTATCGGAAGAGGGAACGTTCTAAACATTCAGTACTTC
clone_size: .; j_call: TRBJ2-3; d_call: TRBD1; v_call: TRBV5-1; cdr3_aa: CASSGQANTDTQYF; cdr3_nt: TGCGCCAGCTCCGGACAGGCGAACACAGATACGCAGTATTTT
clone_size: .; j_call: TRBJ1-2; d_call: TRBD1; v_call: TRBV5-1; cdr3_aa: CASSLPAYRGAIYGYTF; cdr3_nt: TGCGCCAGCAGCTTGCCCGCTTACAGGGGAGCCATCTATGGCTACACCTTC
clone_size: .; j_call: TRBJ2-3; d_call: TRBD2; v_call: TRBV5-5; cdr3_aa: CASSPGLAGVADTQYF; cdr3_nt: TGTGCCAGCAGCCCCGGACTAGCGGGAGTGGCAGATACGCAGTATTTT
clone_size: .; j_call: TRBJ2-2; d_call: .; v_call: TRBV2; cdr3_aa: CASSVFGGAGAGELFF; cdr3_nt: TGTGCCAGCAGTGTCTTTGGTGGGGCAGGGGCCGGGGAGCTGTTTTTT
clone_size: .; j_call: TRBJ2-1; d_call: TRBD1; v_call: TRBV6-5; cdr3_aa: CASTPPGQGDHEQFF; cdr3_nt: TGTGCCAGCACTCCGCCGGGACAGGGGGACCATGAGCAGTTCTTC
clone_size: .; j_call: TRBJ2-7; d_call: TRBD1; v_call: TRBV18; cdr3_aa: CASSPTGTGYYEQYF; cdr3_nt: TGTGCCAGCTCCCCTACCGGGACAGGGTACTACGAGCAGTACTTC
clone_size: .; j_call: TRBJ1-2; d_call: TRBD1; v_call: TRBV19; cdr3_aa: CASSPLSGQEHNYGYTF; cdr3_nt: TGTGCCAGTAGTCCACTTTCCGGACAGGAGCATAACTATGGCTACACCTTC
clone_size: .; j_call: TRBJ2-5; d_call: TRBD2; v_call: TRBV7-9; cdr3_aa: CASSDRLAGVMATQYF; cdr3_nt: TGTGCCAGCAGCGATCGACTAGCGGGAGTAATGGCGACCCAGTACTTC
clone_size: .; j_call: TRBJ2-7; d_call: .; v_call: TRBV4-1; cdr3_aa: CARRRLGVGEQYF; cdr3_nt: TGCGCCCGCCGTCGACTGGGAGTGGGCGAGCAGTACTTC
clone_size: .; j_call: TRBJ2-5; d_call: .; v_call: TRBV3-1/TRBV3-2; cdr3_aa: CASSRGHNPRETQYF; cdr3_nt: TGTGCCAGCAGCCGAGGACATAACCCACGGGAGACCCAGTACTTC
clone_size: .; j_call: TRBJ2-7; d_call: .; v_call: TRBV10-1; cdr3_aa: CASSQGTDNQYF; cdr3_nt: TGCGCCAGCAGCCAAGGGACTGATAATCAGTACTTC
clone_size: .; j_call: TRBJ2-3; d_call: .; v_call: TRBV9; cdr3_aa: CASNSLLAGTDTQYF; cdr3_nt: TGTGCCAGCAACTCGTTGCTAGCCGGCACAGATACGCAGTATTTT
clone_size: .; j_call: TRBJ2-1; d_call: .; v_call: TRBV29-1; cdr3_aa: CSVIYTTPYNEQFF; cdr3_nt: TGCAGCGTCATTTACACCACCCCCTACAATGAGCAGTTCTTC
clone_size: .; j_call: TRBJ2-3; d_call: TRBD2; v_call: TRBV7-9; cdr3_aa: CASSLALAGVLDTQYF; cdr3_nt: TGTGCCAGCAGCTTAGCACTAGCGGGAGTTTTGGATACGCAGTATTTT
clone_size: .; j_call: TRBJ2-2; d_call: TRBD1; v_call: TRBV5-1; cdr3_aa: CASSLATGYTGELFF; cdr3_nt: TGCGCCAGCAGCTTGGCGACAGGGTACACCGGGGAGCTGTTTTTT
clone_size: .; j_call: TRBJ2-1; d_call: TRBD2; v_call: TRBV9; cdr3_aa: CASSERGLGDEQFF; cdr3_nt: TGTGCCAGCAGCGAGAGGGGACTAGGAGATGAGCAGTTCTTC
clone_size: .; j_call: TRBJ2-3; d_call: TRBD2; v_call: TRBV6-6; cdr3_aa: CASSRGLAGTDTQYF; cdr3_nt: TGTGCCAGCAGTCGGGGACTAGCGGGAACAGATACGCAGTATTTT
clone_size: .; j_call: TRBJ2-3; d_call: .; v_call: TRBV19; cdr3_aa: CASSIAGSFTDTQYF; cdr3_nt: TGTGCCAGTAGTATCGCAGGATCTTTCACAGATACGCAGTATTTT
clone_size: .; j_call: TRBJ2-1; d_call: .; v_call: TRBV15; cdr3_aa: CATSSPSVQVRGEQFF; cdr3_nt: TGTGCCACCAGCAGCCCGTCTGTGCAGGTTAGGGGTGAGCAGTTCTTC
clone_size: .; j_call: TRBJ1-5; d_call: .; v_call: TRBV3-1/TRBV3-2; cdr3_aa: CASSQAGGSQHF; cdr3_nt: TGTGCCAGCAGCCAAGCTGGGGGGTCCCAGCATTTT
clone_size: few; j_call: TRBJ1-2; d_call: TRBD1; v_call: TRBV3-1/TRBV3-2; cdr3_aa: CASSGTGVNGYTF; cdr3_nt: TGTGCCAGCAGCGGGACAGGGGTTAATGGCTACACCTTC
clone_size: .; j_call: TRBJ2-3; d_call: .; v_call: TRBV11-3; cdr3_aa: CASSLGLGNTDTQYF; cdr3_nt: TGTGCCAGCAGCTTAGGACTAGGGAACACAGATACGCAGTATTTT
clone_size: .; j_call: TRBJ2-6; d_call: .; v_call: TRBV19; cdr3_aa: CASSVRTAGANVLTF; cdr3_nt: TGTGCCAGTAGCGTAAGGACAGCTGGGGCCAACGTCCTGACTTTC
clone_size: .; j_call: TRBJ2-2; d_call: TRBD1; v_call: TRBV3-1/TRBV3-2; cdr3_aa: CASSPIPGQGYTGELFF; cdr3_nt: TGTGCCAGCAGCCCGATACCGGGACAGGGCTACACCGGGGAGCTGTTTTTT
clone_size: few; j_call: TRBJ2-7; d_call: TRBD1; v_call: TRBV2; cdr3_aa: CASRERTGETSEQYF; cdr3_nt: TGTGCCAGCCGAGAAAGGACAGGGGAAACTAGCGAGCAGTACTTC
clone_size: few; j_call: TRBJ2-1; d_call: .; v_call: TRBV6-5; cdr3_aa: CASTSLYKFF; cdr3_nt: TGTGCCAGCACTAGTTTATATAAGTTCTTC
clone_size: .; j_call: TRBJ2-3; d_call: .; v_call: TRBV29-1; cdr3_aa: CSVGESGAADTQYF; cdr3_nt: TGCAGCGTTGGAGAATCAGGGGCCGCAGATACGCAGTATTTT
clone_size: .; j_call: TRBJ2-7; d_call: TRBD2; v_call: TRBV4-2; cdr3_aa: CASRPGLAEGFEQYF; cdr3_nt: TGTGCCAGCAGACCGGGACTAGCGGAGGGGTTTGAGCAGTACTTC
clone_size: .; j_call: TRBJ2-5; d_call: .; v_call: TRBV5-1; cdr3_aa: CASSLANAAETQYF; cdr3_nt: TGCGCCAGCAGCTTGGCCAATGCGGCAGAGACCCAGTACTTC
clone_size: .; j_call: TRBJ1-5; d_call: .; v_call: TRBV28; cdr3_aa: CASSLPLENQPQHF; cdr3_nt: TGTGCCAGCAGTTTACCCCTAGAGAACCAGCCCCAGCATTTT
clone_size: .; j_call: TRBJ2-1; d_call: TRBD2; v_call: TRBV5-1; cdr3_aa: CASSWGPLAGDFNEQFF; cdr3_nt: TGCGCCAGCAGCTGGGGGCCGCTAGCGGGAGATTTTAATGAGCAGTTCTTC
clone_size: .; j_call: TRBJ2-3; d_call: TRBD2; v_call: TRBV5-1; cdr3_aa: CASSSDGREIGTDTQYF; cdr3_nt: TGCGCCAGCAGTTCAGACGGGAGGGAGATAGGGACAGATACGCAGTATTTT
clone_size: .; j_call: TRBJ2-1; d_call: .; v_call: TRBV24-1; cdr3_aa: CATSDFQTRRGFAYNEQFF; cdr3_nt: TGTGCCACCAGTGATTTCCAGACTAGGCGGGGCTTTGCGTACAATGAGCAGTTCTTC
clone_size: .; j_call: TRBJ1-5; d_call: .; v_call: TRBV6-1; cdr3_aa: CASSERGGGYQPQHF; cdr3_nt: TGTGCCAGCAGTGAAAGAGGGGGGGGTTATCAGCCCCAGCATTTT
clone_size: .; j_call: TRBJ2-3; d_call: .; v_call: TRBV5-1; cdr3_aa: CASSLQQALSDTQYF; cdr3_nt: TGCGCCAGCAGCTTGCAACAGGCTCTATCAGATACGCAGTATTTT
clone_size: .; j_call: TRBJ1-5; d_call: TRBD1; v_call: TRBV2; cdr3_aa: CASRGDSYNQPQHF; cdr3_nt: TGTGCCAGCAGAGGGGACAGTTACAATCAGCCCCAGCATTTT
clone_size: .; j_call: TRBJ1-4; d_call: .; v_call: TRBV27; cdr3_aa: CASSLYREGSNEKLFF; cdr3_nt: TGTGCCAGCAGTTTATACAGGGAGGGGTCTAATGAAAAACTGTTTTTT
clone_size: .; j_call: TRBJ1-1; d_call: .; v_call: TRBV7-9; cdr3_aa: CASSLVGRNTEAFF; cdr3_nt: TGTGCCAGCAGCTTAGTGGGGCGGAACACTGAAGCTTTCTTT
clone_size: few; j_call: TRBJ1-1; d_call: .; v_call: TRBV5-1; cdr3_aa: CASSFGGDTEAFF; cdr3_nt: TGCGCCAGCAGCTTCGGGGGGGACACTGAAGCTTTCTTT
clone_size: .; j_call: TRBJ2-7; d_call: .; v_call: TRBV18; cdr3_aa: CASSYGQRRDEQYF; cdr3_nt: TGTGCCAGCTCATACGGACAGCGAAGGGACGAGCAGTACTTC
clone_size: .; j_call: TRBJ2-7; d_call: TRBD2; v_call: TRBV6-5; cdr3_aa: CASSYSNTGGPFEQYF; cdr3_nt: TGTGCCAGCAGTTACTCGAACACGGGAGGGCCTTTCGAGCAGTACTTC